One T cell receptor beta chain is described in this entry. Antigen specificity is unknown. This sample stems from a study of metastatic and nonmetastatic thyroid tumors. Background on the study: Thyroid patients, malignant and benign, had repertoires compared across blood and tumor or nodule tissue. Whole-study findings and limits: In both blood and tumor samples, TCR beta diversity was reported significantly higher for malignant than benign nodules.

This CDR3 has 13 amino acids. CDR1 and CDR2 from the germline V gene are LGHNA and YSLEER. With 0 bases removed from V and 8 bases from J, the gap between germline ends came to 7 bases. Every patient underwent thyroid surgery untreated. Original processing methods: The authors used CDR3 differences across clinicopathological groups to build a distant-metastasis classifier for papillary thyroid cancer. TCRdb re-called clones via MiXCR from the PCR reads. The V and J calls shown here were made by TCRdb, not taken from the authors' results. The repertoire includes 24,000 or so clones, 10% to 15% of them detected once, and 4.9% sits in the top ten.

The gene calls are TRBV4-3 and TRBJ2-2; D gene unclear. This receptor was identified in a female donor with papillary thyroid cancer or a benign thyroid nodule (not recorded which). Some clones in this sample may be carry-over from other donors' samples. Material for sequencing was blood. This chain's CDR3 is CASSQDRIGELFF. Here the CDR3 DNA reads TGCGCCAGCAGCCAAGATCGGATAGGGGAGCTGTTTTTT.